A single sample gave rise to the 23 T cell receptor beta chains below, sequenced in a study of blood T cell repertoires in COVID-19. Profiling relied on immunoSEQ multiplex PCR, and the TCRdb table lists in-frame clones only, not all of them. The sample lists under 250,000 clones; roughly 89% were seen once. The sequenced material came from peripheral blood. The receptors stem from a woman aged 35 to 49 who had recovered from COVID-19.

This sequence joins TRBV3-1 (or the pseudogene TRBV3-2) and TRBJ2-3; 10 nucleotides align to TRBD2. This CDR3 contains 16 residues. V lost 3 bases to trimming and J lost 3 bases; unmatched junction nucleotides: 6. Looked up from germline, CDR1 is LGHDT and CDR2 is YNNKEL (reference sequence). CDR3 region: CASSHTSGEGTDTQYF. Written as DNA, the CDR3 is TGTGCCAGCAGCCATACTAGCGGGGAAGGTACAGATACGCAGTATTTT.

This clone has just one count. CDR3 nucleotides: TGTGCCATCTCACTGGGGGACAGGGGGTACGAGCAGTACTTC. Translated: CAISLGDRGYEQYF. The genes are TRBV28 and TRBJ2-7; 11 bases are shared with TRBD1. The germline CDR1 and CDR2 sequences are MDHEN and SYDVKM. With V trimmed by 10 bases and J by 4 bases, 9 bases remained unmatched. This CDR3 contains 14 residues. Filled out from reference TRBV28 and TRBJ2-7, the complete variable domain reads DVKVTQSSRYLVKRTGEKVFLECVQDMDHENMFWYRQDPGLGLRLIYFSYDVKMKEKGDIPEGYSVSREKKERFSLILESASTNQTSMYLCAISLGDRGYEQYFGPGTRLTVT.

This sequence joins TRBV9 and TRBJ1-2; D is ambiguous. The germline V gene encodes CDR1 SGDLS and CDR2 YYNGEE. Trimming left V 0 bases short and J 8 bases short, with 14 bases between. This CDR3 comprises 14 residues. DNA for the CDR3: TGTGCCAGCAGCGTAGCTACGACTAACCGGGGCTACACCTTC. This encodes CASSVATTNRGYTF. The entire variable domain, with the rest obtained from reference TRBV9 and TRBJ1-2, is as follows: DSGVTQTPKHLITATGQRVTLRCSPRSGDLSVYWYQQSLDQGLQFLIQYYNGEERAKGNILERFSAQQFPDLHSELNLSSLELGDSALYFCASSVATTNRGYTFGSGTRLTVV.

The genes are TRBV5-1 and TRBJ1-4; 9 bases are shared with TRBD1. CDR1 is SGHRS and CDR2 is YFSETQ in the germline V gene. The CDR3 is 14 amino acids. Losses at the gene ends were 4 bases for V and 4 bases for J; bases not matched to a gene: 2. Here the CDR3 reads CASSAGQGNEKLFF. CDR3 nucleotide sequence: TGCGCCAGCAGCGCGGGACAGGGTAATGAAAAACTGTTTTTT.

This clone was observed once. The chain employs TRBV30 and TRBJ2-2, with 10 bases matching TRBD2. Germline trimming cut 3 bases from V and 7 bases from J; bases unmatched to any gene: 8. The CDR3 sequence is 15 residues long. Germline lookup yields CDR1 GTSNPN and CDR2 SVGIG (reference sequence). CDR3: CAWSEAGGQIGELFF. Here the CDR3 DNA reads TGTGCCTGGAGCGAAGCGGGGGGGCAGATCGGGGAGCTGTTTTTT.

The chain combines TRBV4-1 with TRBJ2-2; D is undetermined. CDR1 and CDR2 (germline): MGHRA, YSYEKL. V dropped 4 bases and J dropped 4 bases, with 13 bases sitting between them. The CDR3 sequence is 15 residues long. This CDR3 is CASSRAGTSTGELFF. The CDR3 region has the DNA TGCGCCAGCAGCCGGGCCGGTACCTCCACCGGGGAGCTGTTTTTT.

This chain connects TRBV9 to TRBJ2-7; 11 bases fit TRBD2. CDR1 SGDLS and CDR2 YYNGEE come from the germline V gene. The V gene end was trimmed by 3 bases and the J gene end by 6 bases; junction bases not matched to a gene: 5. This CDR3 is 14 amino acids long. CDR3 sequence reads: CASSASGGSGEQYF. In nucleotides, the CDR3 is TGTGCCAGCAGCGCTAGCGGGGGGTCGGGCGAGCAGTACTTC.

The chain recombines TRBV18 with TRBJ1-5; no definite D call. The CDR3 loop spans 14 amino acids. Trimming removed 4 bases from V and 1 base from J, with 8 bases in between. CDR1 is KGHSH, CDR2 LQKENI, per germline. The chain's CDR3 is CASSLEVSNQPQHF. CDR3 in DNA: TGTGCCAGCTCACTCGAGGTGAGCAATCAGCCCCAGCATTTT. The variable domain in full, with the rest retrieved from reference TRBV18 and TRBJ1-5, is NAGVMQNPRHLVRRRGQEARLRCSPMKGHSHVYWYRQLPEEGLKFMVYLQKENIIDESGMPKERFSAEFPKEGPSILRIQQVVRGDSAAYFCASSLEVSNQPQHFGDGTRLSIL.

The chain carries TRBV5-6 and TRBJ2-3; TRBD2 agrees at 9 bases. V was pared by 6 bases and J by 0 bases, with 5 bases of the junction left unmatched. The CDR3 runs to 15 residues. CDR1 is SGHDT and CDR2 is YYEEEE in the germline V gene. The CDR3 is CASTLAGRSTDTQYF. DNA of the CDR3: TGTGCCAGCACCCTAGCGGGGAGAAGCACAGATACGCAGTATTTT.

The J gene is TRBJ1-5, the V gene TRBV29-1; 8 nucleotides line up with TRBD1. J gave up 5 bases and V 6 bases, and 9 bases lay outside the gene matches. Germline V gene sequence: CDR1 SQVTM, CDR2 ANQGSEA. The CDR3 has 14 amino acids. The DNA of the CDR3 is TGCAGCGTCGCTTTTACAGGGGGAGATCAGCCCCAGCATTTT. It codes for CSVAFTGGDQPQHF.

This chain uses TRBV15 with TRBJ1-2, with D perhaps TRBD1 (5 bases). The CDR3 is 14 residues long. The V gene lost 2 bases and the J gene lost 4 bases, with 11 bases spanning the gap. Per the germline V gene, CDR1 is LNHNV and CDR2 is YYDKDF (reference sequence). The CDR3 region is CATSRRAGFYGYTF. CDR3 bases: TGTGCCACCAGCAGACGGGCAGGGTTCTATGGCTACACCTTC.

This clone occurred a few times. The V call is TRBV6-5, the J call TRBJ2-5; D remains unclear. Germline CDR1 MNHEY, CDR2 SVGAGI. The CDR3 spans 13 residues. Between the trimmed V and J ends, which lost 6 bases and 3 bases, there was a span of 11 bases. The CDR3 coding sequence is TGTGCCAGCAGGCACGTACTAAAAGAGACCCAGTACTTC. It translates to CASRHVLKETQYF.

The chain couples TRBV7-9 to TRBJ2-7; 8 nucleotides align to TRBD2. The CDR3 is 16 amino acids. Germline V gene sequence: CDR1 SEHNR, CDR2 FQNEAQ (reference sequence). V dropped 4 bases and J dropped 4; count of bases not matched to a gene: 12. The CDR3 is CASSSHRGGGKYEQYF. CDR3 nucleotides: TGTGCCAGCAGCTCCCACCGGGGGGGAGGGAAATACGAGCAGTACTTC.

The J gene is TRBJ1-4, the V gene TRBV19; no reliable D call. Trimming took off 5 bases at V and 7 bases at J, with 14 bases between the two ends. This CDR3 comprises 14 residues. CDR1 LNHDA and CDR2 SQIVND come from the germline V gene (reference sequence). The CDR3 nucleotides are TGTGCCAGTAGTTTTGTACTCTGGAGTGAAAAACTGTTTTTT. Translation gives CASSFVLWSEKLFF. The full variable domain, its missing parts supplied by reference TRBV19 and TRBJ1-4, is DGGITQSPKYLFRKEGQNVTLSCEQNLNHDAMYWYRQDPGQGLRLIYYSQIVNDFQKGDIAEGYSVSREKKESFPLTVTSAQKNPTAFYLCASSFVLWSEKLFFGSGTQLSVL.

This chain uses TRBV4-1 with TRBJ1-2; the D gene is possibly TRBD1 (6 bases). Germline CDR1 is MGHRA and CDR2 is YSYEKL. This CDR3 is built from 15 residues. Trimming left V 2 bases short and J 8 bases short, with 18 bases between. The DNA of the CDR3 is TGCGCCAGCAGCCAAAGGTGGGGGGGCGCCGAGGGCTACACCTTC. This translates into CASSQRWGGAEGYTF.

The chain couples TRBV30 to TRBJ1-1, with D tentatively TRBD1 (6 bases). Between the trimmed V and J ends, which lost 5 bases and 3 bases, there was a span of 13 bases. Germline values: CDR1 GTSNPN, CDR2 SVGIG (reference sequence). This CDR3 has 13 amino acids. The CDR3 loop reads CAWRDTQYTEAFF. The CDR3, as DNA: TGTGCCTGGCGGGACACGCAATACACTGAAGCTTTCTTT.

This chain joins TRBV15 and TRBJ1-5; D not resolved. The germline gives CDR1 LNHNV, CDR2 YYDKDF (reference sequence). CDR3 length: 16 residues. Deletions cut 0 bases from V and 7 bases from J, with 16 bases between. This CDR3 reads CATSRDLRAEGQPQHF. Written as DNA, the CDR3 is TGTGCCACCAGCAGAGACCTCCGAGCCGAGGGCCAGCCCCAGCATTTT. Variable domain in full (rest from reference TRBV15 and TRBJ1-5): DAMVIQNPRYQVTQFGKPVTLSCSQTLNHNVMYWYQQKSSQAPKLLFHYYDKDFNNEADTPDNFQSRRPNTSFCFLDIRSPGLGDTAMYLCATSRDLRAEGQPQHFGDGTRLSIL.

The chain employs TRBV28 and TRBJ1-2; TRBD1 aligns across 7 bases. Germline CDR1 and CDR2: MDHEN and SYDVKM. The CDR3 is 13 amino acids. The V and J ends lost 6 bases and 8 bases, in that order; junction bases with no gene match: 9. CDR3 sequence reads: CASRLGQAGGYTF. For the CDR3, the DNA is TGTGCCAGCAGGCTAGGACAGGCTGGCGGCTACACCTTC.

This chain links TRBV4-2 with TRBJ1-4; tentative D call: TRBD1 (5 bases). V was pared by 0 bases and J by 8 bases, with 13 bases between. The CDR3 contains 15 residues. Germline CDR1 and CDR2: LGHNA and YNFKEQ. CDR3 sequence reads: CASSQEGREGEKLFF. Written as DNA, the CDR3 is TGTGCCAGCAGCCAAGAAGGCAGGGAAGGCGAAAAACTGTTTTTT.

V gene TRBV7-2 combines with J gene TRBJ2-1; unclear D gene. CDR1 is SGHTA and CDR2 is FQGNSA in the germline V gene. Trimming pared 1 base from V and 10 bases from J, leaving 17 bases between. The CDR3 loop spans 15 amino acids. The CDR3 reads CASSLGSGAAVEQFF. Here the CDR3 DNA reads TGTGCCAGCAGCTTAGGGAGTGGTGCGGCGGTAGAGCAGTTCTTC.

This chain uses TRBV28 with TRBJ2-7; 12 positions agree with TRBD1. The trim removed 1 base at V and 5 bases at J, leaving 6 bases unmatched. This CDR3 has 16 residues. Looked up from germline, CDR1 is MDHEN and CDR2 is SYDVKM. The CDR3 loop is CASSLFRGQGANEQYF. The CDR3 DNA reads as TGTGCCAGCAGTTTATTTAGGGGACAGGGGGCTAACGAGCAGTACTTC.

The chain joins TRBV4-1 to TRBJ1-1, with D uncertain. This CDR3 has 15 residues. The germline V and J ends were trimmed by 0 bases and 0 bases, with 8 bases remaining between them. CDR1 and CDR2 from the germline V gene are MGHRA and YSYEKL. The CDR3 nucleotides read TGCGCCAGCAGCCAAGAGAGGGCCATGAACACTGAAGCTTTCTTT. Its translation is CASSQERAMNTEAFF.

The rearrangement links TRBV3-1 (or the pseudogene TRBV3-2) to TRBJ1-1; D is undetermined. Germline CDR1 and CDR2: LGHDT and YNNKEL (reference sequence). The CDR3 contains 13 residues. The germline V and J ends were trimmed by 3 bases and 5 bases, with 10 bases remaining between them. The CDR3 loop is CASSHEGLTEAFF. CDR3 DNA sequence: TGTGCCAGCAGCCATGAGGGATTAACTGAAGCTTTCTTT.